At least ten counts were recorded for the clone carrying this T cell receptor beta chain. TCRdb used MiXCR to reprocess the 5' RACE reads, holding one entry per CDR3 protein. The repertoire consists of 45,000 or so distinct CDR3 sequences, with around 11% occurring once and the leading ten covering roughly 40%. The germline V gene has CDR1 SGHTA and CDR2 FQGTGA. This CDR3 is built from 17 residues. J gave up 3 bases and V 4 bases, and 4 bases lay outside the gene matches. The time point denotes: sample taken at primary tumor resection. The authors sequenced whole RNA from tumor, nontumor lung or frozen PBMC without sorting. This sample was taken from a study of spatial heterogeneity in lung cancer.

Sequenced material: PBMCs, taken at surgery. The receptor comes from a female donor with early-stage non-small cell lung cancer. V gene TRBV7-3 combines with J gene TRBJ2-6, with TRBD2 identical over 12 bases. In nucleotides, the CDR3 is TGTGCCAGCAGCTCGACTAGCGGGGGCTATGGGGCCAACGTCCTGACTTTC. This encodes CASSSTSGGYGANVLTF. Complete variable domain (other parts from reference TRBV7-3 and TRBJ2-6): GAGVSQTPSNKVTEKGKYVELRCDPISGHTALYWYRQSLGQGPEFLIYFQGTGAADDSGLPNDRFFAVRPEGSVSTLKIQRTERGDSAVYLCASSSTSGGYGANVLTFGAGSRLTVL.